This T cell receptor (beta chain) is from a study of glioma-infiltrating T cells after dendritic cell vaccination. The CDR3 totals 14 residues. CDR1 and CDR2 (germline): KGHSH, LQKENI. V was pared by 3 bases and J by 3 bases, with 11 bases between. Primers: 60 V beta forward and 13 J beta reverse. Only in-frame clones appear in the TCRdb table, and some are missing; sequencing was by immunoSEQ multiplex PCR. There are about 38,000 clones in the sample; approximately 80% occur only once, and less than 8.5% lies in the top ten. The V gene is TRBV18, the J gene TRBJ1-1; D is uncertain. The starting material was blood, obtained before dendritic cell vaccination. This sequence originates from a human donor with glioblastoma. CDR3 region: CASSPETQYTEAFF. In DNA, the CDR3 is TGTGCCAGCTCACCGGAGACTCAGTACACTGAAGCTTTCTTT.